The entry below describes one T cell receptor beta chain. Its antigen remains unknown. Untouched CD4+ T cells were bead-isolated at about 98% purity. These data are taken from a study of T cell repertoires and HLA-DP antigens. Study background: Transduced HeLa cells presented HLA-DP to CD4+ T cells.

In germline, CDR1 is SGHRS, CDR2 YFSETQ. This CDR3 is 14 amino acids long. Trimming shortened V by 0 bases and J by 1 base, and 7 bases separated the two germline ends. The data were produced by immunoSEQ multiplex PCR, yet TCRdb's version contains in-frame clones alone and is incomplete. The table has 65,000 to 95,000 clones, around three quarters seen once. Study observations and caveats: Naive and memory CD4+ repertoires were not analysed separately. Clones undetected before culture averaged 36.3% against one allele and about 50% against the other.

The material sequenced was CD4+ T cells from PBMCs. This receptor was obtained from a man aged 60 to 75 in good health and CMV-seronegative. The chain couples TRBV5-1 to TRBJ1-1; the D is unclear. The CDR3 protein is CASSLAWGNTEAFF. The CDR3 bases are TGCGCCAGCAGCTTGGCCTGGGGGAACACTGAAGCTTTCTTT.